The present T cell receptor beta chain was sequenced within a study of T cells after yellow fever vaccination. In its sample, this clonotype was seen once. Its matching antigen is unknown. Germline lookup yields CDR1 LGHDT and CDR2 YNNKEL (reference sequence). The CDR3 covers 16 residues. The J segment lost 5 bases and the V segment lost 10 bases, leaving 14 bases of the junction unmatched. One entry per CDR3 protein, called by TCRdb with MiXCR from the 5' RACE reads. The data hold about 360,000 distinct CDR3 sequences, with approximately 6% observed a single time. Study-wide results and caveats: Any FACS-sorted repertoire could hold abundant clonotypes that contaminate it from the bulk population. Clonotype sharing between CD4 and CD8 compartments was small. Primary-vaccination clones mostly resurfaced post-booster (around 95% CD4, 75% to 90% CD8).

V usage is TRBV3-1 and J usage is TRBJ2-5; 12 bases are a match to TRBD2. The source of this sequence is a man between 25 and 39 years old who received the YFV17D yellow fever vaccine. This material consisted of PBMCs, taken 5 days after the yellow fever booster vaccination. This CDR3 is CATCRTSGMIGETQYF. In DNA, the CDR3 is TGTGCCACCTGTCGGACTAGCGGGATGATTGGCGAGACCCAGTACTTC.